This T cell receptor (beta chain) stems from a study of blood T cell repertoires in COVID-19. The wider study: Some COVID-19 samples were acute and others convalescent; all came from the United States, Italy and Spain. PBMCs, B-cell-depleted T cells, or T cells provided the cDNA or gDNA that made up the material.

CDR3 length: 15 amino acids. V was clipped by 4 bases and J by 0 bases; unmatched bases: 3. CDR1 and CDR2 from the germline V gene are SGHRS and YFSETQ. The repertoire was sequenced with immunoSEQ multiplex PCR; TCRdb's copy has only in-frame clones and lacks some. This sample has 120,000 or so clones, with roughly 90% found just once. This receptor was obtained from a man aged 45-60 years with active COVID-19. This sequence joins TRBV5-1 and TRBJ2-3; 9 bases line up with TRBD1. The sequencing input was peripheral blood. CDR3 residues: CASSGGQGSTDTQYF. CDR3 DNA: TGCGCCAGCAGCGGGGGACAGGGTAGCACAGATACGCAGTATTTT.